The source of this TCR beta chain is a study of blood T cell repertoires in COVID-19. CDR1 is GTSNPN, CDR2 SVGIG, per germline (reference sequence). V lost 2 bases to trimming and J lost 7 bases, with 15 bases between them. The CDR3 totals 14 residues. Study processing details: Reference gene primer amplification yielded estimated nucleated cell counts. Here immunoSEQ multiplex PCR was the method, and the copy in TCRdb shows in-frame clones only, minus some. V and J calls and clone size are as listed in that table; D and trimming were resolved from the DNA. Altogether under 200,000 clones are present, about 85% being singletons, with the ten largest covering roughly 1.1%.

The TCR sequence derives from a man aged 55-75 years who had recovered from COVID-19. The genes are TRBV30 and TRBJ2-1; maybe TRBD2 (5 bases). Sequences were obtained from peripheral blood. CDR3 bases: TGTGCCTGGAGTCGAGGACTCCTCTCTAATGAGCAGTTCTTC. This codes for CAWSRGLLSNEQFF.